The sequence of this T cell receptor beta chain was determined in a study of blood T cells in healthy people across ages (dated by TCRdb to about 2015). Concerning the study at large: In model experiments, template switching captured about one uniquely barcoded TCR beta cDNA molecule for every two T cells. Using deep sequencing normalized with unique cDNA molecular identifiers, the study measured how TCR beta repertoire diversity changes with age. The donors were divided into four age groups: young (average approximately 17 years), middle-aged (approximately 39), aged (around 67) and long-lived (roughly 82). To avoid experimental bias, donors of different ages were randomly spread across the sequencing lanes. The study analyzed two additional independent replicas of 1 million unique cDNA reads from the same blood draw for two donors, one aged 18 to 30 and one aged 80 or older.

Findings and caveats that apply to the study as a whole: Observed TCR beta diversity correlated strongly with the percentage of naive T cells measured by flow cytometry. Bulk unsorted PBMC profiling prevented conclusive comparison of naive and antigen-experienced compartments. The long-lived group showed more naive CD4+ T cells, fewer expanded clones and increased TCR diversity than the aged group, suggesting age selection. Observed TCR beta diversity per million T cells fell roughly linearly with age, and a significant reduction was already apparent by age roughly 40. Estimates of total diversity based on one million sequenced T cells were regarded as lower bounds and as underestimates. Because donor CMV infection status was unknown, age-related changes in expanded clonotypes were potentially confounded.

As for this clonotype: Which antigen it targets is not known. There are no base qualities to consult, and no much larger clone falls within one base.

The roughly 38 donors, aged about 6 to 95 years, were systemically healthy Caucasian individuals from Russia. Around 10 milliliters of peripheral blood were collected from each donor into EDTA-treated Vacutainer tubes. Ficoll-Paque density-gradient centrifugation was used to isolate PBMCs, with at least 7 million per sample. Total RNA was extracted from PBMCs with Trizol reagent, with at least 6 micrograms obtained per sample. For every donor, flow cytometry on a PBMC aliquot measured the percentage of naive CD45RAhigh/CD27high T cells. The CDR3 contains 18 residues, cysteine and phenylalanine counted. Only the CDR3 part of the read is kept: 54 bases, read in frame from the first base. V is reduced by 0 bases and J by 1 base, leaving a spacing of 20 bases between them. Per the germline V gene, SGHDT is the CDR1 and YYEEEE is the CDR2. The library was prepared using 5' RACE. Sequencing was carried out with an Illumina HiSeq 2500. A second PCR of about 7 to 12 cycles was run with a J-beta primer mix and a sample-barcoded 5' primer. A unique molecular identifier was introduced onto each TCR beta cDNA molecule by a template-switch 5' adaptor carrying 12 random nucleotides. At least 2.5 million CDR3-containing paired-end reads were obtained from each sample. First-strand cDNA synthesis was performed from all RNA using the Mint cDNA synthesis kit, with priming by a TRBC-specific oligonucleotide. Following uracil-DNA glycosylase treatment, all cDNA underwent a first 18-cycle PCR with the universal primers M1SS and BC2_uni_R. The original pipeline was this. Each sample was normalized by randomly selecting 1 million high-quality reads, each carrying a distinct molecular identifier. Instead of being binned into consensus sequences, reads that shared molecular identifiers were thrown out. MiTCR, with a Q25 quality threshold and the strictest error-elimination algorithm, was used for CDR3 identification, clonotype clustering and error correction. A nonparametric unseen species model with Euler transformation was used to estimate lower-bound total TCR beta diversity. In TCRdb, the public reads were trimmed at Q25 with fastp and aligned with MiXCR, with productive beta chains retained. Rows merge per CDR3 protein into single entries with the most common DNA and genes. The V and J calls and clone size are TCRdb's, not the authors'. The sample yields about 1,500,000 distinct CDR3 sequences; roughly 40% were counted once. 7% to 9.5% of the sample is taken by the ten largest.

Sequencing was carried out using blood. The receptor was derived from a woman under 30 in good health. The receptor chain draws on TRBV5-6 and TRBJ2-7; the D gene could be TRBD1 or TRBD2, each one agreeing over 5 bases. The CDR3: CASSLVGTDRDGSYEQYF. The nucleotide sequence is given as TGTGCCAGCAGCTTGGTCGGGACGGACCGGGACGGATCCTACGAGCAGTACTTC.